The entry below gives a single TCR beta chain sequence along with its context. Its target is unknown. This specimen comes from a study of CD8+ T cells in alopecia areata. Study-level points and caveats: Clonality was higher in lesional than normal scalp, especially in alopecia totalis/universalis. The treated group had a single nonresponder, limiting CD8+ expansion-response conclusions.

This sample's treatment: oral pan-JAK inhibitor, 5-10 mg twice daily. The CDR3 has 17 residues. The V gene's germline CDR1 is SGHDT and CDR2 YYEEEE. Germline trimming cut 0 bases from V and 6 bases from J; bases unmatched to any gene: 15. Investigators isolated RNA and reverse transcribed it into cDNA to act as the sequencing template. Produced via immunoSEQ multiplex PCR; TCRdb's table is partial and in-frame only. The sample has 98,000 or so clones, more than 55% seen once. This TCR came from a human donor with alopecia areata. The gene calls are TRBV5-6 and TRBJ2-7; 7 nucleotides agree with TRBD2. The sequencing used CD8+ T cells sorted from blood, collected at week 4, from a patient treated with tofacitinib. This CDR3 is CASSLEGVSGYSFEQYF. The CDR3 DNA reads TGTGCCAGCAGCTTGGAAGGAGTTAGCGGGTATTCGTTCGAGCAGTACTTC.